This T cell receptor (beta chain) derives from a study of regulatory T cells in long-lasting Graves disease (dated by TCRdb to the early 2020s). Concerning the study at large: To count as having persistent Graves' disease, a patient had to have received antithyroid drug treatment for over 5 years with TSH receptor autoantibodies remaining persistently positive. A total of roughly 35 samples were covered by TCR sequencing, comprising some 13 persistent and around 20 newly diagnosed Graves' disease patients. Antithyroid drugs had been taken for about 9.7 years on average by persistent Graves' disease patients in the clinical cohort. The study took place in China and was registered as a clinical trial. This study used TCR sequencing and RNA sequencing of peripheral blood to compare persistent Graves' disease patients against newly diagnosed Graves' disease patients.

The meaning of the sample's time point label: persistent/refractory GD, antithyroid drugs over 5 years with positive TRAb. RNA was extracted from PBMCs in TRIzol for both TCR sequencing and RNA sequencing. The diagnosis of Graves' disease was made according to American Thyroid Association guidelines. Recruitment of patients was carried out at an endocrinology department in Xi'an, China. Each patient gave approximately 10 milliliters of peripheral blood, collected in an EDTA anticoagulant tube. Ficoll Paque Plus density gradient separation was used to isolate PBMCs, and no additional T cell sorting was done. An Agilent 2100 Bioanalyzer and agarose gel were used to check RNA quality, while a NanoDrop 2000 measured RNA concentration. Library creation used multiplex PCR. Sequencing was carried out with an Illumina HiSeq 4000. iRepertoire HTBI primers and Arm-PCR amplification of CDR3 regions were used to construct TCR beta libraries. Gel purification was performed on PCR products prior to sequencing. On the study's bioinformatics: A total of around 59 TRBV and some 13 TRBJ segments were identified across samples and were used for gene usage analysis of CDR3 amino acid clonotypes. COPE and FqMerger were used to merge the filtered high-quality paired reads into contigs. Contigs were aligned with BLAST to IMGT TRBV, TRBD and TRBJ reference genes, and CDR3 was defined per IMGT. Any clonotype with a frequency above 0.1% was counted as a highly expanded clone. Shannon entropy was used to measure repertoire diversity, and the Gini coefficient was used to measure V-J evenness. Public clonotypes were defined as clonotypes shared by more than one individual. TCRdb reworked the public reads: Q25 trimming with fastp, MiXCR clone assembly, productive beta chains retained. Each entry merges the rows of one CDR3 protein and shows their most common DNA and genes. The V and J calls shown here were made by TCRdb, not taken from the authors' results. For this sample the table gives 400,000 to 500,000 distinct CDR3 sequences, of which around a fifth were detected only once. The ten top clones hold approximately 14% of the sample.

There are 15 amino acids in the CDR3, from cysteine to phenylalanine inclusive. Left in the record is the CDR3 DNA by itself, 45 bases read in frame from the first base. According to the germline V gene, CDR1 reads SGHVS and CDR2 reads FQNEAQ. Relative to germline, V is 1 base shorter and J is 2 bases shorter, with 11 bases between their ends. What the authors observed across the whole study: Compared with newly diagnosed patients, persistent Graves' disease patients had lower TCR Shannon entropy and fewer highly expanded clones, which suggests clonal expansion. The study examined only peripheral blood because the primary lesion, thyroid tissue, could not be accessed. Persistent disease showed preferential use of TRBV28, TRBJ1-2 and TRBJ2-5, whereas newly diagnosed disease favored TRBV20-1 and TRBJ2-1. The authors acknowledged the small sample size as a limitation that may reduce accuracy. Only the TCR beta chain was sequenced and analyzed. Patients with persistent disease shared more public clonotypes (approximately 2,500) than newly diagnosed patients did (around 1,000).

This clonotype has just a few counts. Its antigen remains unidentified. Nothing much larger sits one base from this clone, and base qualities are not available. The sequences come from peripheral blood mononuclear cells (PBMCs), collected when the disease was refractory, from a patient treated with antithyroid drugs. This sequence uses TRBV7-8 and TRBJ1-2, with the identity of the D gene unclear. The receptor's source is a female donor with Graves disease. The nucleotides read TGTGCCAGCAGCTTAGTAACCGAACAAAACTATGGCTACACCTTC. This gives the protein CASSLVTEQNYGYTF.